One sample yielded the 10 T cell receptor beta chains listed below, sequenced in a study of shared clonotypes between healthy human individuals. Assay used: immunoSEQ multiplex PCR; TCRdb lists only in-frame clones, some missing. The sample contains about 490,000 clones, 79% of which appear only once. The sequenced sample consisted of PBMCs. The receptors derive from a woman aged 40 to 49 in good health. Some clones in this sample may be carry-over from other donors' samples.

The sample holds a few counts of this clone. V usage is TRBV6-6 and J usage is TRBJ2-3; 8 bases are a match to TRBD1. Trimming cost V 3 bases and J 3 bases; bases outside gene matches: 5. Germline loops: CDR1 MNHNY, CDR2 SVGAGI (reference sequence). This CDR3 spans 15 amino acids. CDR3 bases: TGTGCCAGCAGTTATCAGGGGGCGAGAACAGATACGCAGTATTTT. Amino acid sequence: CASSYQGARTDTQYF.

The chain joins TRBV14 to TRBJ2-2; D uncertain. Germline CDR1 reads SGHDN; CDR2 reads FVKESK. The CDR3 runs 16 residues. V dropped 4 bases and J dropped 0 bases, with 12 bases sitting between them. The CDR3 region is CASSPIIDANTGELFF. CDR3 nucleotides: TGTGCCAGCAGCCCGATAATAGATGCGAACACCGGGGAGCTGTTTTTT.

This clone was picked up one time. V usage is TRBV28 and J usage is TRBJ1-1; D is unresolved. V was cut by 7 bases and J by 0 bases, with 24 bases left in between. Germline loops: CDR1 MDHEN, CDR2 SYDVKM. This CDR3 contains 18 residues. Here the CDR3 DNA reads TGTGCCAGCATCCCCCCCGGAGTCACATTTCGTTTGAACACTGAAGCTTTCTTT. Residues: CASIPPGVTFRLNTEAFF.

The chain joins TRBV10-2 to TRBJ2-7; TRBD1 aligns across 7 bases. The CDR3 has 11 residues. Germline V CDR1 and CDR2: WSHSY, SAAADI. Losses at the gene ends were 9 bases for V and 10 bases for J; bases not matched to a gene: 9. The CDR3 here is CASTGAREQYF. The CDR3 DNA is TGCGCCAGTACAGGGGCCCGGGAACAGTACTTC.

This chain uses TRBV13 with TRBJ2-1; 10 bases align to TRBD2. Trimming cost V 5 bases and J 0 bases; bases outside gene matches: 10. Germline V CDR1 and CDR2: PRHDT, FYEKMQ (reference sequence). This CDR3 spans 18 amino acids. This chain's CDR3 is CASSRPGLAYGSYNEQFF. CDR3 nucleotide sequence: TGTGCCAGCAGCCGACCGGGACTAGCGTACGGCTCCTACAATGAGCAGTTCTTC. Full variable domain (rest looked up from reference TRBV13 and TRBJ2-1): AAGVIQSPRHLIKEKRETATLKCYPIPRHDTVYWYQQGPGQDPQFLISFYEKMQSDKGSIPDRFSAQQFSDYHSELNMSSLELGDSALYFCASSRPGLAYGSYNEQFFGPGTRLTVL.

The chain is built from TRBV5-4 and TRBJ1-1; 12 nucleotides match TRBD1. With V trimmed by 0 bases and J by 2 bases, 8 bases remained unmatched. CDR1 and CDR2 (germline): SGHNT, YYREEE (reference sequence). The length of the CDR3 is 18 residues. CDR3 sequence reads: CASSLGGQGARRNTEAFF. CDR3 coding DNA: TGTGCCAGCAGCTTGGGGGGACAGGGGGCGAGGCGTAACACTGAAGCTTTCTTT.

The chain joins TRBV30 to TRBJ2-5; 7 positions agree with TRBD2. CDR1 is GTSNPN and CDR2 is SVGIG in the germline V gene (reference sequence). The CDR3 is 15 residues long. J lost 5 bases, V lost 7 bases, and 16 bases had no gene match. Written as DNA, the CDR3 is TGTGCCTTAGTGCCGGCCTGGGGGGGACGGGAGACCCAGTACTTC. Translated, it gives CALVPAWGGRETQYF.

V usage is TRBV11-1 and J usage is TRBJ2-2, with D unclear. Germline values: CDR1 SGHAT, CDR2 FQDESV (reference sequence). The V end lost 2 bases, the J end lost 4 bases, and 5 bases lay between the germline ends. The CDR3 runs to 13 residues. CDR3 nucleotides: TGTGCCAGCAGCTTAACAGTCACCGGGGAGCTGTTTTTT. Translated, it gives CASSLTVTGELFF.

The rearrangement links TRBV18 to TRBJ2-5, with D uncertain. The CDR3 length is 14 residues. V shed 2 bases and J shed 5 bases, with 12 bases lying between them. The germline V gene has CDR1 KGHSH and CDR2 LQKENI. This chain's CDR3 is CASSPSLEWETQYF. In DNA, the CDR3 is TGTGCCAGCTCACCATCACTCGAGTGGGAGACCCAGTACTTC. The full variable domain, with the rest looked up from reference TRBV18 and TRBJ2-5, is NAGVMQNPRHLVRRRGQEARLRCSPMKGHSHVYWYRQLPEEGLKFMVYLQKENIIDESGMPKERFSAEFPKEGPSILRIQQVVRGDSAAYFCASSPSLEWETQYFGPGTRLLVL.

The rearrangement links TRBV6-6 to TRBJ1-6; D not resolved. Trimming took 6 bases from V and 4 from J, leaving 10 bases between them. The CDR3 has 14 amino acids. Germline CDR1 MNHNY, CDR2 SVGAGI (reference sequence). The chain's CDR3 is CASSISPYNSPLHF. The CDR3 DNA reads TGTGCCAGCAGCATATCCCCATATAATTCACCCCTCCACTTT.